This TCR beta chain was identified during a study of post-analysis software for immune sequencing data. A word on this clonotype: The target antigen is unknown.

Findings and caveats of the study: Relative to controls, patients had several TRBV segments at higher frequency, with TRBV5-6, TRBV5-1 and TRBV20-1 among these. Same-batch preparations were strongly co-clustered by F measure.

Incorporated into the TCR beta cDNA libraries were unique molecular identifiers, which served to reduce PCR and sequencing biases. TCRdb re-derived calls from the PCR reads in MiXCR, one entry per CDR3 protein. The sample includes about 570,000 distinct CDR3 sequences, around a third of them seen just once. Trimming took off 4 bases at V and 6 bases at J, with 13 bases between the two ends. Germline V CDR1 and CDR2: LNHNV, YYDKDF (reference sequence). The CDR3 is made up of 14 amino acids. V is TRBV15 and J is TRBJ2-1, with a weak D call TRBD1 (6 bases). Sequencing input: blood. This TCR derives from a girl aged 2-17 years with multiple sclerosis. The CDR3 DNA sequence: TGTGCCACCAGCACCATTGGACAGATCAATGAGCAGTTCTTC. This translates into CATSTIGQINEQFF.